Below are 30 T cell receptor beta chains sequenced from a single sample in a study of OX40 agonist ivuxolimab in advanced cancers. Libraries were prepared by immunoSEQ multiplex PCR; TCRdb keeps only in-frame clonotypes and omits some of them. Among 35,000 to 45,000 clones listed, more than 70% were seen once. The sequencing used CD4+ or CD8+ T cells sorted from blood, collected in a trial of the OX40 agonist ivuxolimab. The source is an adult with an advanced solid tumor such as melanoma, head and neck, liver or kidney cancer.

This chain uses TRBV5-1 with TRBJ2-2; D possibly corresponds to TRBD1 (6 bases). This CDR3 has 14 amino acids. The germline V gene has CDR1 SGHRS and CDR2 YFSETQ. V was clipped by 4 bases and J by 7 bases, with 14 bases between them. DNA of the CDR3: TGCGCCAGCAGCCCCCGGACAGCCGGCGGGGAGCTGTTTTTT. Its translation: CASSPRTAGGELFF.

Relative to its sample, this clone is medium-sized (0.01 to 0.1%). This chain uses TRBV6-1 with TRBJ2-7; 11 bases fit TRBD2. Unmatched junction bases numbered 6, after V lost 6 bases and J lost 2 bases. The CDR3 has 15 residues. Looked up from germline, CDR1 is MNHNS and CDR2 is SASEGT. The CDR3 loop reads CASRKGLAVTYEQYF. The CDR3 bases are TGTGCCAGCAGGAAGGGACTAGCGGTTACCTACGAGCAGTACTTC.

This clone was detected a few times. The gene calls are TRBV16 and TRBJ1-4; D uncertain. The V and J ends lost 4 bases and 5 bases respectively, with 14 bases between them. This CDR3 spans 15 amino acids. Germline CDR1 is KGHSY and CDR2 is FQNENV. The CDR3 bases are TGTGCCAGCAGCCTCGCCGGGAAACCGAATGAAAAACTGTTTTTT. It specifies CASSLAGKPNEKLFF.

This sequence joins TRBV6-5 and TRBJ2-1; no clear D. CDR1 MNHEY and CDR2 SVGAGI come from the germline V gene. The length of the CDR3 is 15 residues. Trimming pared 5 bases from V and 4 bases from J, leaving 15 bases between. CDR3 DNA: TGTGCCAGCAGTCCGGACCGGGTTACTTACAATGAGCAGTTCTTC. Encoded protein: CASSPDRVTYNEQFF.

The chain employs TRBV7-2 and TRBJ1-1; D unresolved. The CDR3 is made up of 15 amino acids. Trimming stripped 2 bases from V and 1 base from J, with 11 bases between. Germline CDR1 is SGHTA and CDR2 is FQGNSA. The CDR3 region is CASSLLSTTNTEAFF. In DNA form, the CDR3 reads TGTGCCAGCAGCTTATTATCCACCACGAACACTGAAGCTTTCTTT.

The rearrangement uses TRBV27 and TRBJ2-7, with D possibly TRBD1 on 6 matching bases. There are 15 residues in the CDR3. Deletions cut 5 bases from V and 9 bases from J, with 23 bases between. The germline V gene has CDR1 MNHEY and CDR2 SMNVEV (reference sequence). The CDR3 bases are TGTGCCAGCAGTCCCGACAGGCTTACAAGGGGAGCGCAGTACTTC. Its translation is CASSPDRLTRGAQYF.

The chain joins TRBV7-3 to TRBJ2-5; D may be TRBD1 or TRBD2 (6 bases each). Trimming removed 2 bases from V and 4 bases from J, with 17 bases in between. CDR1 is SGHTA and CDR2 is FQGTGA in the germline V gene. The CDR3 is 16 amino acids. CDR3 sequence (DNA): TGTGCCAGCAGCTTACGTGGAGGGGTGGGGGCAGAGACCCAGTACTTC. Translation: CASSLRGGVGAETQYF.

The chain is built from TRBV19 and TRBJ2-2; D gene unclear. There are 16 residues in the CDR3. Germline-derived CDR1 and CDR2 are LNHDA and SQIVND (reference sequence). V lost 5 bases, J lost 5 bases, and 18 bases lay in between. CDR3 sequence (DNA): TGTGCCAGTAGTTCCCAGGTCTTCCTCATGACCGGGGAGCTGTTTTTT. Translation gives CASSSQVFLMTGELFF.

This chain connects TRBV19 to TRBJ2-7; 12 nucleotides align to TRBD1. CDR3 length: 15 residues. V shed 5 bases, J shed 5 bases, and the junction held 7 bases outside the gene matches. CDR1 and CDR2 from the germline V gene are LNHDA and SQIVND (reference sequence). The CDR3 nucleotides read TGTGCCAGTAGTGAAACCGGGACAGGGGGCGACGAGCAGTACTTC. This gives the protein CASSETGTGGDEQYF.

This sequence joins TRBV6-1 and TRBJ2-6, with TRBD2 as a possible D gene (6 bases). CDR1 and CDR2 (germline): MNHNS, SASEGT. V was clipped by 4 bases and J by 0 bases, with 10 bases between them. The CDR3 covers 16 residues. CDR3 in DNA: TGTGCCAGCAGTGGGAGGGCCCCCTCTGGGGCCAACGTCCTGACTTTC. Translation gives CASSGRAPSGANVLTF.

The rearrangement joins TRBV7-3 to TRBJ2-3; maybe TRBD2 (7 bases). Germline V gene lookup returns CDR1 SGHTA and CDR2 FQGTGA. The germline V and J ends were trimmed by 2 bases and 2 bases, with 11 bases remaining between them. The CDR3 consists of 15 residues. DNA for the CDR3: TGTGCCAGCAGCTTACTGGGGGGGGCCACAGATACGCAGTATTTT. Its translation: CASSLLGGATDTQYF.

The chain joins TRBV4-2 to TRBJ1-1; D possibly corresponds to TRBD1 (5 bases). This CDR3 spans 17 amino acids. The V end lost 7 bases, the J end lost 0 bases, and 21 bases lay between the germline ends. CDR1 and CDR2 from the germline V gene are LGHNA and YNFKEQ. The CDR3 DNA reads TGTGCCAGCACCGAAGGGGTACACGGTTTCATGAACACTGAAGCTTTCTTT. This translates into CASTEGVHGFMNTEAFF.

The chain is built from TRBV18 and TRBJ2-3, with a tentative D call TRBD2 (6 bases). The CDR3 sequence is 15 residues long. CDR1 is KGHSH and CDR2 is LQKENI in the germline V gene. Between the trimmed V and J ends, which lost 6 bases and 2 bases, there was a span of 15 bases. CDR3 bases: TGTGCCAGCTCCGGTTTTGGGACTCTCACAGATACGCAGTATTTT. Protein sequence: CASSGFGTLTDTQYF.

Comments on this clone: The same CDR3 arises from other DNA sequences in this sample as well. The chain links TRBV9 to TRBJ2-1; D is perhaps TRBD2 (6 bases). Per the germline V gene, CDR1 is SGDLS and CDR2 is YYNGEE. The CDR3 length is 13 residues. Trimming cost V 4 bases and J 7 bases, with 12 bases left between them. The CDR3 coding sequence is TGTGCCAGCAGCTCTACGGGAGTTAATGAGCAGTTCTTC. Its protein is CASSSTGVNEQFF.

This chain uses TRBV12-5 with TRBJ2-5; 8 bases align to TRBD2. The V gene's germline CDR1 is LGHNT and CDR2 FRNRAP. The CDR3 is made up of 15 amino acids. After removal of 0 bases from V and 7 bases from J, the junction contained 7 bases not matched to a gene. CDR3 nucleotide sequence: TGTGCTAGTGGTTTGGTAACAAGCGGGAGAGGGACCCAGTACTTC. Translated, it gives CASGLVTSGRGTQYF.

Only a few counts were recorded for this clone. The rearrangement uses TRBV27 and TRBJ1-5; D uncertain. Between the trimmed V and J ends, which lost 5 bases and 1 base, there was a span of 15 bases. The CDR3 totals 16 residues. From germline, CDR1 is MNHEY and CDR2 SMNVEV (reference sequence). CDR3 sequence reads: CASSLAGPGSNQPQHF. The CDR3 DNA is TGTGCCAGCAGTCTTGCGGGTCCTGGAAGCAATCAGCCCCAGCATTTT.

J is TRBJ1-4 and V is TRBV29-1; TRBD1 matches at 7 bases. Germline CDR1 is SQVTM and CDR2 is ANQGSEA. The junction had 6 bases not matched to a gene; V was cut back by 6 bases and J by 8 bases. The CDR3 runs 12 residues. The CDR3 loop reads CSVRQGREKLFF. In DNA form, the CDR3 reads TGCAGCGTCCGACAGGGAAGAGAAAAACTGTTTTTT.

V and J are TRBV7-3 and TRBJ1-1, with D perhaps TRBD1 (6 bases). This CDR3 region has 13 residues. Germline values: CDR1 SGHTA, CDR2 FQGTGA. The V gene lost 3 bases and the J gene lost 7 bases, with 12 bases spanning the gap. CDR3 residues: CASSFTTGSEAFF. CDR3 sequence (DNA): TGTGCCAGCAGCTTTACGACAGGCAGTGAAGCTTTCTTT.

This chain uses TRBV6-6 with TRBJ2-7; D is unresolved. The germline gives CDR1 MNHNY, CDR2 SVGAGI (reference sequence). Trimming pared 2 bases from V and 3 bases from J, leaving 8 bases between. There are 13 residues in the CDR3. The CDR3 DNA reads TGTGCCAGCAGTTACAGGCGGCTCTACGAGCAGTACTTC. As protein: CASSYRRLYEQYF.

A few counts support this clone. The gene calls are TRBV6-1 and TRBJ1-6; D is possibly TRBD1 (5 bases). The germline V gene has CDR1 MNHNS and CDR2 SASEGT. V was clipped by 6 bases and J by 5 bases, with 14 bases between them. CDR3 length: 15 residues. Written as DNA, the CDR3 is TGTGCCAGCAGACCCACAGGCCTAAATAATTCACCCCTCCACTTT. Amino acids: CASRPTGLNNSPLHF.

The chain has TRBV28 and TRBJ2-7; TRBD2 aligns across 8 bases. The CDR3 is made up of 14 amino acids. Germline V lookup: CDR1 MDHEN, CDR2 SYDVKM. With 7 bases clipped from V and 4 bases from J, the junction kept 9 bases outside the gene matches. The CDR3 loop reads CASTKNSGAYEQYF. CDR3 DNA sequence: TGTGCCAGCACTAAGAATAGCGGGGCGTACGAGCAGTACTTC.

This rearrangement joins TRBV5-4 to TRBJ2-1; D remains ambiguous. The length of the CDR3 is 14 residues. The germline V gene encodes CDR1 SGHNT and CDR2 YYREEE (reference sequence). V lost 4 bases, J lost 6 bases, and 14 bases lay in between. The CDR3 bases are TGTGCCAGCAGCAAACCGTGGGGTGGCAATGAGCAGTTCTTC. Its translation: CASSKPWGGNEQFF.

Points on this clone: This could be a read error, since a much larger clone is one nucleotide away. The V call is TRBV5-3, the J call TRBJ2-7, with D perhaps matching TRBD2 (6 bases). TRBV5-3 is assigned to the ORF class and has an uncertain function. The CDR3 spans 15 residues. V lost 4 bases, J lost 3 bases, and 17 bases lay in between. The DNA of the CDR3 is TGTGCCAGAAGCCGGATTGTGGGCGGGATCTACGAGCAGTACTTC. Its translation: CARSRIVGGIYEQYF.

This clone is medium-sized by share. CDR3 coding DNA: TGTGCCAGCAGTTCAAGATGGAACACCGGGGAGCTGTTTTTT. As protein: CASSSRWNTGELFF. The chain uses TRBV6-5 and TRBJ2-2; D is ambiguous. Germline lookup yields CDR1 MNHEY and CDR2 SVGAGI. The CDR3 loop spans 14 amino acids. V lost 4 bases, J lost 1 base, and 7 bases lay in between.

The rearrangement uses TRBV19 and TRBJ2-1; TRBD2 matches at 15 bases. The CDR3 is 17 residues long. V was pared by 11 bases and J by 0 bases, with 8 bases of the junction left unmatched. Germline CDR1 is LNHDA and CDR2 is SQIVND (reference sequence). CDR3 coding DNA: TGTGCCGGAGGCGGGACTAGCGGGGGGATCTCCTACAATGAGCAGTTCTTC. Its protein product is CAGGGTSGGISYNEQFF.

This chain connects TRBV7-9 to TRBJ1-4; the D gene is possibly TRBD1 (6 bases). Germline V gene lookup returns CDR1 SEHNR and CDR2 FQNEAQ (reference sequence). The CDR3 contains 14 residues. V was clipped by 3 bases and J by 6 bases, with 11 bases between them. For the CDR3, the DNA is TGTGCCAGCAGCTTCGGGGGCGCGGATGAAAAACTGTTTTTT. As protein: CASSFGGADEKLFF.

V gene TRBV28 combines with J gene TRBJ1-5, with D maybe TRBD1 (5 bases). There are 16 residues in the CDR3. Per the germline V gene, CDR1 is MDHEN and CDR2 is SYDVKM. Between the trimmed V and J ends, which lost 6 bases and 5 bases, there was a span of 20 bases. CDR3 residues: CASSPWGGFGHQPQHF. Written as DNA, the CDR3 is TGTGCCAGCAGCCCCTGGGGGGGGTTCGGTCATCAGCCCCAGCATTTT.

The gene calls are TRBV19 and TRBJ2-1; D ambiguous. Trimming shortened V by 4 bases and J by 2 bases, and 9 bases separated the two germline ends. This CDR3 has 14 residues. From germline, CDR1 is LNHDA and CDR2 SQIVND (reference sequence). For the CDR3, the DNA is TGTGCCAGTAGTACCCGGTTCCCCTACAATGAGCAGTTCTTC. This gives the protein CASSTRFPYNEQFF. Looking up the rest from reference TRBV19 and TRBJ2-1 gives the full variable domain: DGGITQSPKYLFRKEGQNVTLSCEQNLNHDAMYWYRQDPGQGLRLIYYSQIVNDFQKGDIAEGYSVSREKKESFPLTVTSAQKNPTAFYLCASSTRFPYNEQFFGPGTRLTVL.

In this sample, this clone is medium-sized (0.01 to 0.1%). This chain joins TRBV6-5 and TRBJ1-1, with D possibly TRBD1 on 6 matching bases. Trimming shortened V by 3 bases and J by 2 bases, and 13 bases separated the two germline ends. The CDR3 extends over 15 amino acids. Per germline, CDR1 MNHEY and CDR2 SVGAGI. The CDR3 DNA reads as TGTGCCAGCAGTTATGGGGGCGGCATAAACACTGAAGCTTTCTTT. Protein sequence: CASSYGGGINTEAFF.

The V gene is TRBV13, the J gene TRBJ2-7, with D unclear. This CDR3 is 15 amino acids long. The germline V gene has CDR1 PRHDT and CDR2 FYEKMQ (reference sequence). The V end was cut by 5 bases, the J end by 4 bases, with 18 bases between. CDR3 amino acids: CASSPRTWVAYEQYF. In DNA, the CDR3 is TGTGCCAGCAGCCCCCGGACCTGGGTTGCGTACGAGCAGTACTTC. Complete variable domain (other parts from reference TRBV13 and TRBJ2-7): AAGVIQSPRHLIKEKRETATLKCYPIPRHDTVYWYQQGPGQDPQFLISFYEKMQSDKGSIPDRFSAQQFSDYHSELNMSSLELGDSALYFCASSPRTWVAYEQYFGPGTRLTVT.